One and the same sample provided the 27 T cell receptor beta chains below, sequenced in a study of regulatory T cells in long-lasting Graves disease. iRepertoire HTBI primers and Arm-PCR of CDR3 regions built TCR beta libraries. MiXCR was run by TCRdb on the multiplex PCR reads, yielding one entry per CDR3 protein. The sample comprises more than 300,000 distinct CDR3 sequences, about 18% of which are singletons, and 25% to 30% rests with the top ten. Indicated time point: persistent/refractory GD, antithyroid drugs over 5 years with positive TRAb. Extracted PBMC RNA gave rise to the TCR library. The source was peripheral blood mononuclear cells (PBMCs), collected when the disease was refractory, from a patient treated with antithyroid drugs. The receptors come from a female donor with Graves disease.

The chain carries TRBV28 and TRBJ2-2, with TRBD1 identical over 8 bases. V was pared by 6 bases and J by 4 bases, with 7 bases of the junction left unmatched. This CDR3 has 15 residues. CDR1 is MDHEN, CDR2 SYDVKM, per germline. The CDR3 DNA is TGTGCCAGCAGGCGTGGACAGGGAGCCACCGGGGAGCTGTTTTTT. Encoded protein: CASRRGQGATGELFF. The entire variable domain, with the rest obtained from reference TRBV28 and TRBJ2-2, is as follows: DVKVTQSSRYLVKRTGEKVFLECVQDMDHENMFWYRQDPGLGLRLIYFSYDVKMKEKGDIPEGYSVSREKKERFSLILESASTNQTSMYLCASRRGQGATGELFFGEGSRLTVL.

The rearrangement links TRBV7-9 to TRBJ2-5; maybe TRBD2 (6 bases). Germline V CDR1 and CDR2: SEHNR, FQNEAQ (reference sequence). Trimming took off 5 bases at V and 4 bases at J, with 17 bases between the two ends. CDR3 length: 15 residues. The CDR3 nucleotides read TGTGCCAGCAGCCCGCGACTAGGTTTGGGAGAGACCCAGTACTTC. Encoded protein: CASSPRLGLGETQYF. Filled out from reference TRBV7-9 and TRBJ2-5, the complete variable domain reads DTGVSQNPRHKITKRGQNVTFRCDPISEHNRLYWYRQTLGQGPEFLTYFQNEAQLEKSRLLSDRFSAERPKGSFSTLEIQRTEQGDSAMYLCASSPRLGLGETQYFGPGTRLLVL.

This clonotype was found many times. The CDR3 DNA is TGCAGTGCTAATTGGGGGGGGCCGAACACTGAAGCTTTCTTT. Protein: CSANWGGPNTEAFF. The rearrangement uses TRBV20-1 and TRBJ1-1, with TRBD1 as a possible D gene (6 bases). The CDR3 extends over 14 amino acids. The ends were cut back, 4 bases at V and 1 base at J, with 13 bases in the middle. CDR1 and CDR2 (germline): DFQATT, SNEGSKA (reference sequence).

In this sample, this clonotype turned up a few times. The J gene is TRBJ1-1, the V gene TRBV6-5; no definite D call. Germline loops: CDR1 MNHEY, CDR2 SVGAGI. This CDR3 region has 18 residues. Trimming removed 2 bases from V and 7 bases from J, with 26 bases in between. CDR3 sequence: CASSYDPWSGTSMDEAFF. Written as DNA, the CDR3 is TGTGCCAGCAGTTACGACCCCTGGTCCGGCACCTCAATGGATGAAGCTTTCTTT.

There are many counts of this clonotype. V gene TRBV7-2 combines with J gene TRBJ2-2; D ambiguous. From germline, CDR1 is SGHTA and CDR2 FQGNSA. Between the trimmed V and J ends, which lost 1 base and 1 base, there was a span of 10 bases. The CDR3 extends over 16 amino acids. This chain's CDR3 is CASSLGPRLNTGELFF. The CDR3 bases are TGTGCCAGCAGCTTAGGCCCCCGATTGAACACCGGGGAGCTGTTTTTT. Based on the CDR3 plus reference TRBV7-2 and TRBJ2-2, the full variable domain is GAGVSQSPSNKVTEKGKDVELRCDPISGHTALYWYRQSLGQGLEFLIYFQGNSAPDKSGLPSDRFSAERTGGSVSTLTIQRTQQEDSAVYLCASSLGPRLNTGELFFGEGSRLTVL.

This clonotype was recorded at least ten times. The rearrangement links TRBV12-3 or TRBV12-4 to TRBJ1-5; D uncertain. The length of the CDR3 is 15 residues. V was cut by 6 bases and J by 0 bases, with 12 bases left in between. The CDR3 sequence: CASSPGGNSNQPQHF. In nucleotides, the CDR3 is TGTGCCAGCAGCCCAGGAGGGAATAGCAATCAGCCCCAGCATTTT.

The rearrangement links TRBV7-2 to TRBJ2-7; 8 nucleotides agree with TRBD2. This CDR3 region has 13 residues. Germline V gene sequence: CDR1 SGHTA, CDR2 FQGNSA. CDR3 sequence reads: CASRAGGTYEQYF. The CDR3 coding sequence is TGTGCGTCGCGGGCGGGAGGAACCTACGAGCAGTACTTC.

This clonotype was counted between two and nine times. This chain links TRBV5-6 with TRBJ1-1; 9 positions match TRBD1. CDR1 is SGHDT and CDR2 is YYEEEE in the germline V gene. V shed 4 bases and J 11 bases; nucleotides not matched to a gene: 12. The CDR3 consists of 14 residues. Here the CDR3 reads CASSKSTGGVKAFF. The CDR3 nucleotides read TGTGCCAGCAGCAAAAGTACAGGGGGCGTGAAGGCTTTCTTT.

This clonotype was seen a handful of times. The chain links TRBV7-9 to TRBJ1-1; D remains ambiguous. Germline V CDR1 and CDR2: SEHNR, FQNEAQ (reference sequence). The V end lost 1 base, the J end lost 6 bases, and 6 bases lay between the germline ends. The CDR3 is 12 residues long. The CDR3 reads CASSLDYAEAFF. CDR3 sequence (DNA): TGTGCCAGCAGCTTAGATTACGCTGAAGCTTTCTTT.

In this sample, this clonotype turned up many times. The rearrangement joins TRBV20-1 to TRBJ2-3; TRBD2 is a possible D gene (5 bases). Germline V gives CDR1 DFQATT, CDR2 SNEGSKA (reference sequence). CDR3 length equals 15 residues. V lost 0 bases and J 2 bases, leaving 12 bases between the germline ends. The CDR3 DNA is TGCAGTGCTAGAGAGGGGAGCGGTCCCACAGATACGCAGTATTTT. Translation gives CSAREGSGPTDTQYF.

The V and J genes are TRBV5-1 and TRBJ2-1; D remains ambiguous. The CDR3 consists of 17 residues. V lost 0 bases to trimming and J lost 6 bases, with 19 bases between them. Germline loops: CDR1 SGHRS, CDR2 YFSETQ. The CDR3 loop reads CASSLVVSRGFGNEQFF. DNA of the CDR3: TGCGCCAGCAGCTTGGTCGTGAGTCGAGGATTCGGCAATGAGCAGTTCTTC.

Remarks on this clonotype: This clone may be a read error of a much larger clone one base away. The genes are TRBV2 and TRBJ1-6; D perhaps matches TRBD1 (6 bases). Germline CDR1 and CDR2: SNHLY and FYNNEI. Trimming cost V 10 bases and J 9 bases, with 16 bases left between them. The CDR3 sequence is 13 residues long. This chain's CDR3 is CATTGQPSSPLHF. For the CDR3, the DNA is TGTGCCACCACGGGACAACCAAGTTCACCCCTCCACTTT.

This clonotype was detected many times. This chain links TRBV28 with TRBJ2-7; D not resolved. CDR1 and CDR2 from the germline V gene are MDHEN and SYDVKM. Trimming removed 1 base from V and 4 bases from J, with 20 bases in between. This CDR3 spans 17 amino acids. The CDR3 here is CASSLLTTTRFPYEQYF. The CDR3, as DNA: TGTGCCAGCAGTTTATTAACCACCACGCGGTTCCCGTACGAGCAGTACTTC. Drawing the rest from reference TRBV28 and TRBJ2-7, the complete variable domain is DVKVTQSSRYLVKRTGEKVFLECVQDMDHENMFWYRQDPGLGLRLIYFSYDVKMKEKGDIPEGYSVSREKKERFSLILESASTNQTSMYLCASSLLTTTRFPYEQYFGPGTRLTVT.

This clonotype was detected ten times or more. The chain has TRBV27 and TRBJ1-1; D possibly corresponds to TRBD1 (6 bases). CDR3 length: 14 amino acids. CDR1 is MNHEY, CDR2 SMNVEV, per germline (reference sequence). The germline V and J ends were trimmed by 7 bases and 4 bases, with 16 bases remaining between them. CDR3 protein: CASNGLRGGTEAFF. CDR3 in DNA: TGTGCCAGCAACGGGCTAAGGGGGGGCACTGAAGCTTTCTTT.

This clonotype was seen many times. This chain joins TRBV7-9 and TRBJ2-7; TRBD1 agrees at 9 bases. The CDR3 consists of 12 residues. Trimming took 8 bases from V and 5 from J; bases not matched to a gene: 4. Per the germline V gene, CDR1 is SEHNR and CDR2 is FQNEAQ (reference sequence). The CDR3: CASLGDRDEQYF. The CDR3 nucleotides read TGTGCCAGCTTAGGGGACAGGGACGAGCAGTACTTC. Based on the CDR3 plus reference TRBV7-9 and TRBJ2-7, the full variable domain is DTGVSQNPRHKITKRGQNVTFRCDPISEHNRLYWYRQTLGQGPEFLTYFQNEAQLEKSRLLSDRFSAERPKGSFSTLEIQRTEQGDSAMYLCASLGDRDEQYFGPGTRLTVT.

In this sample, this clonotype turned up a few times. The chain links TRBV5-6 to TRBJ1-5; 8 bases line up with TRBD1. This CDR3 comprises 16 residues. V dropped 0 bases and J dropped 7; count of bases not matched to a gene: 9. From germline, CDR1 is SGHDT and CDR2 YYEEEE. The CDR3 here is CASSLGVGTGRQPQHF. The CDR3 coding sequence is TGTGCCAGCAGCTTGGGCGTAGGGACAGGCAGACAGCCCCAGCATTTT.

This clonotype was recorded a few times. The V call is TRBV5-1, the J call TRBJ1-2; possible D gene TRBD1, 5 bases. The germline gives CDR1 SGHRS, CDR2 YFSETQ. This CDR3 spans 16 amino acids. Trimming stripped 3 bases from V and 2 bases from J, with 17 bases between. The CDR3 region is CASSWNSGRSNYGYTF. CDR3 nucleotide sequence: TGCGCCAGCAGCTGGAACTCAGGGCGTTCCAACTATGGCTACACCTTC. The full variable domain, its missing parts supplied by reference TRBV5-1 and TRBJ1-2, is KAGVTQTPRYLIKTRGQQVTLSCSPISGHRSVSWYQQTPGQGLQFLFEYFSETQRNKGNFPGRFSGRQFSNSRSEMNVSTLELGDSALYLCASSWNSGRSNYGYTFGSGTRLTVV.

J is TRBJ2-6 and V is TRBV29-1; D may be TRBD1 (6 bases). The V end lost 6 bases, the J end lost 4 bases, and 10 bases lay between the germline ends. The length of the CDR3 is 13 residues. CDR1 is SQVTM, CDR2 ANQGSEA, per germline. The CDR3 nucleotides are TGCAGCGTCCTCGGGACAGGGGCCAACGTCCTGACTTTC. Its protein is CSVLGTGANVLTF.

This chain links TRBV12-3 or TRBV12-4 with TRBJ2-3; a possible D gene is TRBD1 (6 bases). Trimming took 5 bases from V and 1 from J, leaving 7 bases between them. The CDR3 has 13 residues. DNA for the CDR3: TGTGCCAGCAGTAAGGGGGGCACAGATACGCAGTATTTT. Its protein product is CASSKGGTDTQYF.

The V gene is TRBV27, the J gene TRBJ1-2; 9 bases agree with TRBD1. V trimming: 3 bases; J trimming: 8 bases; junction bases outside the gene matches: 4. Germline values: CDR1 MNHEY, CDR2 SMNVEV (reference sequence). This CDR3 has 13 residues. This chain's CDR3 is CASSFGTGQGYTF. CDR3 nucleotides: TGTGCCAGCAGTTTCGGGACAGGGCAAGGCTACACCTTC.

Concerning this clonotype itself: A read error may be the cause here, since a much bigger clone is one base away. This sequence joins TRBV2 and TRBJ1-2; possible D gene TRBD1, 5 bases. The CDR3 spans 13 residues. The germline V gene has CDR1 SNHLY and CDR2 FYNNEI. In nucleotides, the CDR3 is TGTGCCGGCAGTGAACGCAGGGCACCTGGCTACACCTTC. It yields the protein CAGSERRAPGYTF.

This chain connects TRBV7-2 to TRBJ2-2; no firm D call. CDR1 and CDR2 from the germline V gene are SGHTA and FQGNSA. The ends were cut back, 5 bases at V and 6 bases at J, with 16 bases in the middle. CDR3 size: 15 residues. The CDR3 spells CASSPVFGPAGELFF. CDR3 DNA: TGTGCCAGCAGCCCCGTTTTTGGGCCCGCCGGGGAGCTGTTTTTT.

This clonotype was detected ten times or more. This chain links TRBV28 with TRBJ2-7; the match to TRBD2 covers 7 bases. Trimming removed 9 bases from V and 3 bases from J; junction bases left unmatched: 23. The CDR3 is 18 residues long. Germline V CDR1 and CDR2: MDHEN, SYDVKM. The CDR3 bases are TGTGCCAGGATGGGGGGGTGGATCGAAAGAGGGGCGGACTACGAGCAGTACTTC. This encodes CARMGGWIERGADYEQYF. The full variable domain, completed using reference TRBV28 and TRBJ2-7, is DVKVTQSSRYLVKRTGEKVFLECVQDMDHENMFWYRQDPGLGLRLIYFSYDVKMKEKGDIPEGYSVSREKKERFSLILESASTNQTSMYLCARMGGWIERGADYEQYFGPGTRLTVT.

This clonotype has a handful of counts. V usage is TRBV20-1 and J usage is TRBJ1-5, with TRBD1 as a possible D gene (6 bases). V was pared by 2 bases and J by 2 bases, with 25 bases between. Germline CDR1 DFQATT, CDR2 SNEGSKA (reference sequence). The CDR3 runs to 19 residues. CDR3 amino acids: CSARLDRDRFMVGNQPQHF. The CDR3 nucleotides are TGCAGTGCTAGATTGGACCGCGACAGGTTTATGGTGGGCAATCAGCCCCAGCATTTT.

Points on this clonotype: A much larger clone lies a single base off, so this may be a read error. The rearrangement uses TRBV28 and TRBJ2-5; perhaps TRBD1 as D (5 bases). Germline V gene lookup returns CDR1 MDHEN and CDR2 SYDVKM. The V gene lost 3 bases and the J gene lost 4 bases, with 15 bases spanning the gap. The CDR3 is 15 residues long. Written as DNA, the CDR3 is TGTGCCAGCAGTTTGGGCAGGGTTTCTCGAGAGACCCAGTACTTC. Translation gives CASSLGRVSRETQYF.

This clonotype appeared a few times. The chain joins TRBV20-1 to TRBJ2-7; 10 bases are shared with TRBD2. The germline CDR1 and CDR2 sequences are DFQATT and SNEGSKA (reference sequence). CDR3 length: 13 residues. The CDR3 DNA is TGCAGCGGCCCCTTAGCGGGAGGCTACGAGCAGTACTTC. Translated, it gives CSGPLAGGYEQYF.

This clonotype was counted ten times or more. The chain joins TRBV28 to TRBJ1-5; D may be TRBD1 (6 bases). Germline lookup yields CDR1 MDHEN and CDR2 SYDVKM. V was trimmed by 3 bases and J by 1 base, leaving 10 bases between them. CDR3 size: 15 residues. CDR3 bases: TGTGCCAGCAGTTTGCACAGGGCGAGCAATCAGCCCCAGCATTTT. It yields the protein CASSLHRASNQPQHF.